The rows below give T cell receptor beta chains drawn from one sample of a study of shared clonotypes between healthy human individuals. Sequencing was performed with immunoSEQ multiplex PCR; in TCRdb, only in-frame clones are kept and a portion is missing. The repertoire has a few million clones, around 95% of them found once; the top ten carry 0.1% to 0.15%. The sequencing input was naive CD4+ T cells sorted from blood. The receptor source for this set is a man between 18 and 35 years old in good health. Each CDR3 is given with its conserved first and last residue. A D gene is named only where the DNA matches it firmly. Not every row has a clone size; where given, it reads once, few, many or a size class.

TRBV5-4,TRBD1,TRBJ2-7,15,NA,TGTGCCAGCAGCTTGGTGGGCAGGGGGAAGGACGAGCAGTACTTC,CASSLVGRGKDEQYF
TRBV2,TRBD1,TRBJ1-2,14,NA,TGTGCCAGCAGTGAGGCAGGGGGCACCGGTGGCTACACCTTC,CASSEAGGTGGYTF
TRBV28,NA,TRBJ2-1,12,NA,TGTGCCAGCAGTTTTCCTGTGGGGGAGCAGTTCTTC,CASSFPVGEQFF
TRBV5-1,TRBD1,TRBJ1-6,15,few,TGCGCCAGCAGCTCGATACAGGGGGCAGGTTCACCCCTCCACTTT,CASSSIQGAGSPLHF
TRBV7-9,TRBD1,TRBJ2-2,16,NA,TGTGCCAGCAGCCTAGGACAGGGGGCTGCGACCGGGGAGCTGTTTTTT,CASSLGQGAATGELFF
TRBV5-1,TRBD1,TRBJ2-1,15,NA,TGCGCCAGCAGCTGGACAGGGGGCGCGTGGAATGAGCAGTTCTTC,CASSWTGGAWNEQFF
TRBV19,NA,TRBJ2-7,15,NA,TGTGCCAGTAGTATTCTCTGGGGAAGCTCCTACGAGCAGTACTTC,CASSILWGSSYEQYF
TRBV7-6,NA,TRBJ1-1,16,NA,TGTGCCAGCAGCTTGCGGGCTACAGCCTCGAACACTGAAGCTTTCTTT,CASSLRATASNTEAFF
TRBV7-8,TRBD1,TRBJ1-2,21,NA,TGTGCCAGCAGCTTGGACAGGGTCCCATCTCGAAGAAGATTCGCCTTCTATGGCTACACCTTC,CASSLDRVPSRRRFAFYGYTF
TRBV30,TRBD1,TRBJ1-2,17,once,TGTGCCTGGAGTGTACGTGTAGGGACAGGGGGCTTCTCTGGCTACACCTTC,CAWSVRVGTGGFSGYTF
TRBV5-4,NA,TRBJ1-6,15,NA,TGTGCCAGCAGCCCCGGGGGGCTTAGGGGTTCACCCCTCCACTTT,CASSPGGLRGSPLHF
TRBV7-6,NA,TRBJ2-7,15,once,TGTGCCAGCAGCTTCACCTCGACAGGCCCTTACGAGCAGTACTTC,CASSFTSTGPYEQYF
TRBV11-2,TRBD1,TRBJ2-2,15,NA,TGTGCCAGCAGCATCGGACAGGGGGGAACCGGGGAGCTGTTTTTT,CASSIGQGGTGELFF
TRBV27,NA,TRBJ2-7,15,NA,TGTGCCAGCAGTTTAACGGGAAAAGGGTCCTACGAGCAGTACTTC,CASSLTGKGSYEQYF
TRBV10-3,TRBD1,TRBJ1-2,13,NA,TGTGCCATCAGCTCGGACAGGCCATATGGCTACACCTTC,CAISSDRPYGYTF
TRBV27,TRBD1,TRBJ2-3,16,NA,TGTGCCAGCAGAGTCCCGGGACAGGGGAGAGCAGATACGCAGTATTTT,CASRVPGQGRADTQYF
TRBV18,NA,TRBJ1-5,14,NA,TGTGCCAGCTCACCAGAAAGTTTAAATCAGCCCCAGCATTTT,CASSPESLNQPQHF
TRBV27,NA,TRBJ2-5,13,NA,TGTGCCAGCAAGGCAGGCTCCCGGGAGACCCAGTACTTC,CASKAGSRETQYF
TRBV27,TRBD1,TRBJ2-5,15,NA,TGTGCCAGCAGTAGGGACAGGGTCTCTCAAGAGACCCAGTACTTC,CASSRDRVSQETQYF
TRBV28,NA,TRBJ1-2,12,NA,TGTGCCAGCAGCCCCAGGGTATATGGCTACACCTTC,CASSPRVYGYTF
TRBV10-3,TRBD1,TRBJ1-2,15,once,TGTGCCATCAGTGCAGCTCGGGACAGCTCCTATGGCTACACCTTC,CAISAARDSSYGYTF
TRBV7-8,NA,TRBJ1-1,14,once,TGTGCCAGCAGCCCCCGCGGATGGGGGACTGAAGCTTTCTTT,CASSPRGWGTEAFF
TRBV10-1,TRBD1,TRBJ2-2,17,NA,TGCGCCAGCAGTGAGGGGACAGGGGGCTTGAGGGCCGGGGAGCTGTTTTTT,CASSEGTGGLRAGELFF
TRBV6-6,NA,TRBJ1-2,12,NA,TGTGCCAGCAGTTACTCAAACGGCGGCTACACCTTC,CASSYSNGGYTF
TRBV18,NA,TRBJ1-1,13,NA,TGTGCCAGCTCGCCGGGCACGAACACTGAAGCTTTCTTT,CASSPGTNTEAFF
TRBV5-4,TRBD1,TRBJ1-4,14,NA,TGTGCCAGCAGCCTCAAGGGGGCCGTCGAAAAACTGTTTTTT,CASSLKGAVEKLFF
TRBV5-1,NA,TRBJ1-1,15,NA,TGCGCCAGCAGCTTGGCCGGTTCGTTGAACACTGAAGCTTTCTTT,CASSLAGSLNTEAFF
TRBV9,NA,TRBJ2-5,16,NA,TGTGCCAGCAGCGTAATCGGAAGCAGGGATCAAGAGACCCAGTACTTC,CASSVIGSRDQETQYF
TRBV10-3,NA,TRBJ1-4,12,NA,TGTGCCATCAGGAACAGTAATGAAAAACTGTTTTTT,CAIRNSNEKLFF
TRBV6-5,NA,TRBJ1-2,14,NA,TGTGCCAGCACCGCACTGGCTGCTCAAGGAGGCTACACCTTC,CASTALAAQGGYTF
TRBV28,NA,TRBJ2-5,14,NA,TGTGCCAGCAGCCAACTCCCTAAGGGGGAGACCCAGTACTTC,CASSQLPKGETQYF
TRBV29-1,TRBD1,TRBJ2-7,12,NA,TGCAGCGTTGGGACAGGTACCTACGAGCAGTACTTC,CSVGTGTYEQYF
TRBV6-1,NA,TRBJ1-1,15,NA,TGTGCCAGCAGTGAAGTGGGCACGGGAAACACTGAAGCTTTCTTT,CASSEVGTGNTEAFF
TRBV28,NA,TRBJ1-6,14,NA,TGTGCCAGCTATAAGGGATGGGAAAATTCACCCCTCCACTTT,CASYKGWENSPLHF
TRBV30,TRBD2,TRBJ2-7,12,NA,TGTGCCTGGAAACTAGCGTATTCCGAGCAGTACTTC,CAWKLAYSEQYF
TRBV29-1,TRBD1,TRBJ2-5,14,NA,TGCAGCATTTTAGGACAGGGCCCGGGCGAGACCCAGTACTTC,CSILGQGPGETQYF
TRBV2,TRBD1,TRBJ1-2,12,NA,TGTGCCAGCAGAGGACAGGGCTATGGCTACACCTTC,CASRGQGYGYTF
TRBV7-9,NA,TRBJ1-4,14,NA,TGTGCCAGCAGCCGCAGGGCCACTAATGAAAAACTGTTTTTT,CASSRRATNEKLFF
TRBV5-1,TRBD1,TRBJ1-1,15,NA,TGCGCCAGCAGCTCTCGGACAGGGGGGAACACTGAAGCTTTCTTT,CASSSRTGGNTEAFF
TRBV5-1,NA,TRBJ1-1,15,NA,TGCGCCAGCAGCTTGGATCCCAGACCGAACACTGAAGCTTTCTTT,CASSLDPRPNTEAFF
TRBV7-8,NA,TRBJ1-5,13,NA,TGTGCCAGCAGCTTAGGAGTTAATCAGCCCCAGCATTTT,CASSLGVNQPQHF
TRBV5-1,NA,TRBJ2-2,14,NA,TGCGCCAGCAGCGTCCGGCCAGACACCGGGGAGCTGTTTTTT,CASSVRPDTGELFF
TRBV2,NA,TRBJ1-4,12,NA,TGTGCCAGCAGGGGGTTACGGGAAAAACTGTTTTTT,CASRGLREKLFF
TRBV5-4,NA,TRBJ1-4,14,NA,TGTGCCAGCAGCTCGACGGTGCATAATGAAAAACTGTTTTTT,CASSSTVHNEKLFF
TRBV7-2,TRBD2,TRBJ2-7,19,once,TGTGCCAGCAGCTTACTGGGGCCGGGACTAGCGGGAGGGCCCTACGAGCAGTACTTC,CASSLLGPGLAGGPYEQYF
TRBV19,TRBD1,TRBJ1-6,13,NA,TGTGCCAGTAGTGGGGACAGTAATTCACCCCTCCACTTT,CASSGDSNSPLHF
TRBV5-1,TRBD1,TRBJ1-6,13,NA,TGCGCCAGCAGCGAGGGGACAGGGCAACCCCTCCACTTT,CASSEGTGQPLHF
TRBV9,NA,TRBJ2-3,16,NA,TGTGCCAGCAGCGTAGCAGCAGGGTCTCGCACAGATACGCAGTATTTT,CASSVAAGSRTDTQYF
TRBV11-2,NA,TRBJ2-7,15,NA,TGTGCCAGCAGCTTAGCCGAGGGAGCAACCTACGAGCAGTACTTC,CASSLAEGATYEQYF